This record concerns one T cell receptor (beta chain) sequence. The method was immunoSEQ multiplex PCR; TCRdb's version includes in-frame clones alone and lacks a portion of them. The sample lists 200,000 to 250,000 clones, around 88% occurring once. These data belong to a study of blood T cell repertoires in COVID-19. Across the study: Samples taken during acute and convalescent COVID-19 were collected in the United States, Italy and Spain.

CDR1 is MNHEY and CDR2 is SVGEGT in the germline V gene. V lost 6 bases to trimming and J lost 6 bases, with 17 bases between them. The CDR3 is 14 amino acids. The sequence was collected from a man younger than 35 with active or convalescent COVID-19. J is TRBJ1-2 and V is TRBV6-2 or TRBV6-3; no definite D call. The material sequenced was peripheral blood. CDR3 in DNA: TGTGCCAGCAGCCCCCGGGGTGAGGAAAATGGCTACACCTTC. As protein: CASSPRGEENGYTF.